The rows below give T cell receptor beta chains drawn from one sample of a study of cytotoxic CD8 clonotypes in ibrutinib-treated CLL. TCRdb's copy holds only in-frame clones and misses some; the assay was immunoSEQ multiplex PCR. The sample has approximately 160,000 clones; over 75% are singletons. Specimen: PBMCs, collected at disease progression, from a patient treated with ibrutinib. The source of these receptors is a human donor with chronic lymphocytic leukemia. CDR3s include the opening cysteine and the closing phenylalanine or tryptophan. The D gene is left open where the match is weak. For some rows the clone size is stated as once, few or many, or as a class when expanded; others skip it.

v_call: TRBV5-1
j_call: TRBJ1-1
clone_size: NA
d_call: TRBD1
cdr3_aa: CASRGQGYEAFF
cdr3_nt: TGCGCCAGCAGGGGACAGGGGTATGAAGCTTTCTTT

v_call: TRBV6-5
j_call: TRBJ2-7
clone_size: NA
d_call: TRBD2
cdr3_aa: CASSWKTSGYEQYF
cdr3_nt: TGTGCCAGCAGTTGGAAGACTAGCGGGTACGAGCAGTACTTC

v_call: TRBV15
j_call: TRBJ1-2
clone_size: NA
d_call: NA
cdr3_aa: CATSRDGGNYGYTF
cdr3_nt: TGTGCCACCAGCAGAGATGGCGGGAACTATGGCTACACCTTC

v_call: TRBV5-6
j_call: TRBJ1-3
clone_size: NA
d_call: NA
cdr3_aa: CASSLTGRSSGNTIYF
cdr3_nt: TGTGCCAGCAGCTTGACAGGGAGGAGTTCTGGAAACACCATATATTTT

v_call: TRBV6-1
j_call: TRBJ1-2
clone_size: NA
d_call: TRBD1
cdr3_aa: CASSEQGQGNLNYGYTF
cdr3_nt: TGTGCCAGCAGTGAACAAGGACAGGGAAATCTTAACTATGGCTACACCTTC

v_call: TRBV6-1
j_call: TRBJ2-2
clone_size: NA
d_call: NA
cdr3_aa: CASSDNLPRELFF
cdr3_nt: TGTGCCAGCAGTGACAATCTCCCGCGGGAGCTGTTTTTT

v_call: TRBV6-5
j_call: TRBJ1-5
clone_size: once
d_call: NA
cdr3_aa: CASSYAGFREHF
cdr3_nt: TGTGCCAGCAGTTACGCAGGGTTTAGGGAGCATTTT

v_call: TRBV28
j_call: TRBJ2-7
clone_size: NA
d_call: NA
cdr3_aa: CASSLGGLSSYEQYF
cdr3_nt: TGTGCCAGCAGTTTAGGGGGGTTAAGCTCCTACGAGCAGTACTTC

v_call: TRBV7-9
j_call: TRBJ2-2
clone_size: once
d_call: TRBD2
cdr3_aa: CASSLRDYRNTGELFF
cdr3_nt: TGTGCCAGCAGCCTACGGGACTACCGAAACACCGGGGAGCTGTTTTTT

v_call: TRBV19
j_call: TRBJ2-7
clone_size: NA
d_call: TRBD1
cdr3_aa: CASSIEGTVSYEQYF
cdr3_nt: TGTGCCAGTAGTATTGAAGGGACAGTCTCCTACGAGCAGTACTTC

v_call: TRBV14
j_call: TRBJ2-1
clone_size: NA
d_call: TRBD2
cdr3_aa: CASSLMGLAGYEQFF
cdr3_nt: TGTGCCAGCAGCCTAATGGGACTAGCGGGATATGAGCAGTTCTTC

v_call: TRBV5-1
j_call: TRBJ1-1
clone_size: NA
d_call: NA
cdr3_aa: CASHYRENTEAFF
cdr3_nt: TGCGCCAGCCATTACAGGGAGAACACTGAAGCTTTCTTT

v_call: TRBV7-9
j_call: TRBJ2-5
clone_size: NA
d_call: NA
cdr3_aa: CASSLGSAEETQYF
cdr3_nt: TGTGCCAGCAGCTTAGGATCAGCCGAAGAGACCCAGTACTTC

v_call: TRBV9
j_call: TRBJ1-1
clone_size: NA
d_call: NA
cdr3_aa: CASNQGWDEAFF
cdr3_nt: TGTGCCAGCAATCAGGGCTGGGACGAAGCTTTCTTT

v_call: TRBV2
j_call: TRBJ1-3
clone_size: NA
d_call: TRBD1
cdr3_aa: CASSEQGASGNTIYF
cdr3_nt: TGTGCCAGCAGTGAACAGGGGGCCTCTGGAAACACCATATATTTT

v_call: TRBV25-1
j_call: TRBJ1-1
clone_size: NA
d_call: TRBD1
cdr3_aa: CATGTGGAGAFF
cdr3_nt: TGTGCCACAGGGACAGGGGGCGCCGGGGCTTTCTTT

v_call: TRBV4-1
j_call: TRBJ2-3
clone_size: NA
d_call: NA
cdr3_aa: CASSGAGRRRGSTDTQYF
cdr3_nt: TGCGCCAGCAGCGGAGCAGGGCGGCGGCGCGGGAGCACAGATACGCAGTATTTT

v_call: TRBV5-4
j_call: TRBJ1-1
clone_size: NA
d_call: NA
cdr3_aa: CASSLGSYLTNTEAFF
cdr3_nt: TGTGCCAGCAGCTTGGGTTCATATTTAACGAACACTGAAGCTTTCTTT

v_call: TRBV6-5
j_call: TRBJ2-7
clone_size: NA
d_call: TRBD2
cdr3_aa: CASRSRLAGAYEQYF
cdr3_nt: TGTGCCAGCAGGAGTAGACTAGCGGGAGCCTACGAGCAGTACTTC

v_call: TRBV7-2
j_call: TRBJ2-4
clone_size: NA
d_call: NA
cdr3_aa: CASSFQGQKNIQYF
cdr3_nt: TGTGCCAGCAGCTTCCAGGGACAAAAAAACATTCAGTACTTC

v_call: TRBV4-1
j_call: TRBJ2-3
clone_size: NA
d_call: TRBD2
cdr3_aa: CASSRASAGGPTDTQYF
cdr3_nt: TGCGCCAGCAGCCGAGCATCAGCGGGAGGGCCAACAGATACGCAGTATTTT

v_call: TRBV2
j_call: TRBJ2-5
clone_size: NA
d_call: TRBD2
cdr3_aa: CASVSSFSGSIQETQYF
cdr3_nt: TGTGCCAGCGTTTCTTCGTTCAGCGGGAGTATCCAAGAGACCCAGTACTTC

v_call: TRBV11-2
j_call: TRBJ2-2
clone_size: NA
d_call: NA
cdr3_aa: CASSILGLGTGELFF
cdr3_nt: TGTGCCAGCAGCATACTAGGACTGGGCACCGGGGAGCTGTTTTTT

v_call: TRBV7-3
j_call: TRBJ1-1
clone_size: NA
d_call: TRBD1
cdr3_aa: CASSVTGQGEAFF
cdr3_nt: TGTGCCAGCAGCGTAACCGGACAGGGCGAAGCTTTCTTT

v_call: TRBV9
j_call: TRBJ2-3
clone_size: NA
d_call: NA
cdr3_aa: CASSVDSSGSTDTQYF
cdr3_nt: TGTGCCAGCAGCGTAGACTCAAGCGGAAGCACAGATACGCAGTATTTT

v_call: TRBV4-2
j_call: TRBJ1-4
clone_size: NA
d_call: NA
cdr3_aa: CASSRRQTNEKLFF
cdr3_nt: TGTGCCAGCAGCCGCCGACAAACGAATGAAAAACTGTTTTTT

v_call: TRBV6-4
j_call: TRBJ2-1
clone_size: few
d_call: TRBD1
cdr3_aa: CASSAGGGPPDNEQFF
cdr3_nt: TGTGCCAGCAGTGCAGGGGGCGGGCCTCCGGACAATGAGCAGTTCTTC

v_call: TRBV7-7
j_call: TRBJ2-3
clone_size: NA
d_call: NA
cdr3_aa: CASSPGPNTDTQYF
cdr3_nt: TGTGCTAGCAGCCCCGGGCCTAACACAGATACGCAGTATTTT

v_call: TRBV11-3
j_call: TRBJ2-7
clone_size: NA
d_call: NA
cdr3_aa: CASSLAGAYEQYF
cdr3_nt: TGTGCCAGCAGCTTAGCCGGTGCCTACGAGCAGTACTTC

v_call: TRBV6-5
j_call: TRBJ2-1
clone_size: NA
d_call: NA
cdr3_aa: CASRRGNEQFF
cdr3_nt: TGTGCCAGCAGGAGGGGCAATGAGCAGTTCTTC

v_call: TRBV4-2
j_call: TRBJ2-7
clone_size: NA
d_call: NA
cdr3_aa: CASSEGYSYEQYF
cdr3_nt: TGTGCCAGCAGCGAGGGGTACTCCTACGAGCAGTACTTC

v_call: TRBV6-5
j_call: TRBJ2-3
clone_size: NA
d_call: TRBD2
cdr3_aa: CASIARSGGGNTQYF
cdr3_nt: TGTGCCAGCATCGCGAGGAGCGGGGGGGGAAATACGCAGTATTTT

v_call: TRBV7-2
j_call: TRBJ2-7
clone_size: NA
d_call: TRBD2
cdr3_aa: CASSSPSRWLAGISYEQYF
cdr3_nt: TGTGCCAGCAGCTCCCCCTCCCGTTGGTTAGCGGGGATCTCCTACGAGCAGTACTTC

v_call: TRBV5-1
j_call: TRBJ2-1
clone_size: NA
d_call: NA
cdr3_aa: CASSLAWGTTGGEQFF
cdr3_nt: TGCGCCAGCAGCTTGGCATGGGGGACGACCGGTGGTGAGCAGTTCTTC

v_call: TRBV12-5
j_call: TRBJ1-1
clone_size: once
d_call: TRBD1
cdr3_aa: CASGNPGQGGVMAEAFF
cdr3_nt: TGTGCTAGTGGGAATCCGGGACAGGGGGGGGTTATGGCTGAAGCTTTCTTT

v_call: TRBV29-1
j_call: TRBJ2-1
clone_size: NA
d_call: TRBD2
cdr3_aa: CSVESSGNNEQFF
cdr3_nt: TGCAGCGTCGAGTCGAGCGGGAACAATGAGCAGTTCTTC

v_call: TRBV19
j_call: TRBJ1-1
clone_size: NA
d_call: TRBD1
cdr3_aa: CASSPGGQSEAFF
cdr3_nt: TGTGCCAGTAGTCCAGGGGGCCAGAGTGAAGCTTTCTTT

v_call: TRBV11-3
j_call: TRBJ2-7
clone_size: NA
d_call: TRBD2
cdr3_aa: CASSPRAGDPYEQYF
cdr3_nt: TGTGCCAGCAGCCCGCGAGCGGGAGATCCCTACGAGCAGTACTTC

v_call: TRBV6-5
j_call: TRBJ1-5
clone_size: NA
d_call: NA
cdr3_aa: CASSYSIGQPQHF
cdr3_nt: TGTGCCAGCAGTTACTCGATCGGTCAGCCCCAGCATTTT

v_call: TRBV5-1
j_call: TRBJ2-5
clone_size: NA
d_call: NA
cdr3_aa: CASSLISPGLVYGETQYF
cdr3_nt: TGCGCCAGCAGCTTGATCTCGCCAGGGTTGGTTTATGGGGAGACCCAGTACTTC

v_call: TRBV6-1
j_call: TRBJ2-7
clone_size: NA
d_call: TRBD2
cdr3_aa: CASSSGRAVVEQYF
cdr3_nt: TGTGCCAGCAGCAGCGGGAGGGCCGTTGTCGAGCAGTACTTC

v_call: TRBV2
j_call: TRBJ1-6
clone_size: NA
d_call: NA
cdr3_aa: CASSEGSVRVNSPLHF
cdr3_nt: TGTGCCAGCAGTGAAGGGTCCGTTAGGGTCAATTCACCCCTCCACTTT

v_call: TRBV21-1
j_call: TRBJ2-7
clone_size: NA
d_call: NA
cdr3_aa: CASSKGGDRCDEQYF
cdr3_nt: TGTGCCAGCAGCAAAGGGGGGGACCGGTGCGACGAGCAGTACTTC

v_call: TRBV19
j_call: TRBJ2-7
clone_size: NA
d_call: TRBD2
cdr3_aa: CASSAVTSGSYEQYF
cdr3_nt: TGTGCCAGTAGCGCAGTAACTAGCGGGAGTTACGAGCAGTACTTC

v_call: TRBV5-1
j_call: TRBJ2-1
clone_size: NA
d_call: TRBD1
cdr3_aa: CASSLNSWQGVPHEQFF
cdr3_nt: TGCGCCAGCAGCTTGAATTCCTGGCAGGGGGTGCCCCATGAGCAGTTCTTC

v_call: TRBV29-1
j_call: TRBJ2-5
clone_size: NA
d_call: TRBD1
cdr3_aa: CSVFRTGGRQETQYF
cdr3_nt: TGCAGCGTTTTTAGGACAGGGGGCCGTCAAGAGACCCAGTACTTC

v_call: TRBV9
j_call: TRBJ1-2
clone_size: NA
d_call: NA
cdr3_aa: CASSEGLSPLTGRHQDGGYTF
cdr3_nt: TGTGCCAGCAGCGAGGGTCTATCCCCTTTAACAGGGCGGCATCAAGACGGGGGCTACACCTTC

v_call: TRBV6-9
j_call: TRBJ2-1
clone_size: few
d_call: NA
cdr3_aa: CARRPVVTPIARSYNEQFF
cdr3_nt: TGTGCCAGGAGGCCGGTGGTGACCCCAATAGCTCGATCCTACAATGAGCAGTTCTTC

v_call: TRBV27
j_call: TRBJ2-7
clone_size: NA
d_call: NA
cdr3_aa: CASSLGRSGLGYEQYF
cdr3_nt: TGTGCCAGCAGTTTAGGGAGGTCCGGGTTGGGGTACGAGCAGTACTTC